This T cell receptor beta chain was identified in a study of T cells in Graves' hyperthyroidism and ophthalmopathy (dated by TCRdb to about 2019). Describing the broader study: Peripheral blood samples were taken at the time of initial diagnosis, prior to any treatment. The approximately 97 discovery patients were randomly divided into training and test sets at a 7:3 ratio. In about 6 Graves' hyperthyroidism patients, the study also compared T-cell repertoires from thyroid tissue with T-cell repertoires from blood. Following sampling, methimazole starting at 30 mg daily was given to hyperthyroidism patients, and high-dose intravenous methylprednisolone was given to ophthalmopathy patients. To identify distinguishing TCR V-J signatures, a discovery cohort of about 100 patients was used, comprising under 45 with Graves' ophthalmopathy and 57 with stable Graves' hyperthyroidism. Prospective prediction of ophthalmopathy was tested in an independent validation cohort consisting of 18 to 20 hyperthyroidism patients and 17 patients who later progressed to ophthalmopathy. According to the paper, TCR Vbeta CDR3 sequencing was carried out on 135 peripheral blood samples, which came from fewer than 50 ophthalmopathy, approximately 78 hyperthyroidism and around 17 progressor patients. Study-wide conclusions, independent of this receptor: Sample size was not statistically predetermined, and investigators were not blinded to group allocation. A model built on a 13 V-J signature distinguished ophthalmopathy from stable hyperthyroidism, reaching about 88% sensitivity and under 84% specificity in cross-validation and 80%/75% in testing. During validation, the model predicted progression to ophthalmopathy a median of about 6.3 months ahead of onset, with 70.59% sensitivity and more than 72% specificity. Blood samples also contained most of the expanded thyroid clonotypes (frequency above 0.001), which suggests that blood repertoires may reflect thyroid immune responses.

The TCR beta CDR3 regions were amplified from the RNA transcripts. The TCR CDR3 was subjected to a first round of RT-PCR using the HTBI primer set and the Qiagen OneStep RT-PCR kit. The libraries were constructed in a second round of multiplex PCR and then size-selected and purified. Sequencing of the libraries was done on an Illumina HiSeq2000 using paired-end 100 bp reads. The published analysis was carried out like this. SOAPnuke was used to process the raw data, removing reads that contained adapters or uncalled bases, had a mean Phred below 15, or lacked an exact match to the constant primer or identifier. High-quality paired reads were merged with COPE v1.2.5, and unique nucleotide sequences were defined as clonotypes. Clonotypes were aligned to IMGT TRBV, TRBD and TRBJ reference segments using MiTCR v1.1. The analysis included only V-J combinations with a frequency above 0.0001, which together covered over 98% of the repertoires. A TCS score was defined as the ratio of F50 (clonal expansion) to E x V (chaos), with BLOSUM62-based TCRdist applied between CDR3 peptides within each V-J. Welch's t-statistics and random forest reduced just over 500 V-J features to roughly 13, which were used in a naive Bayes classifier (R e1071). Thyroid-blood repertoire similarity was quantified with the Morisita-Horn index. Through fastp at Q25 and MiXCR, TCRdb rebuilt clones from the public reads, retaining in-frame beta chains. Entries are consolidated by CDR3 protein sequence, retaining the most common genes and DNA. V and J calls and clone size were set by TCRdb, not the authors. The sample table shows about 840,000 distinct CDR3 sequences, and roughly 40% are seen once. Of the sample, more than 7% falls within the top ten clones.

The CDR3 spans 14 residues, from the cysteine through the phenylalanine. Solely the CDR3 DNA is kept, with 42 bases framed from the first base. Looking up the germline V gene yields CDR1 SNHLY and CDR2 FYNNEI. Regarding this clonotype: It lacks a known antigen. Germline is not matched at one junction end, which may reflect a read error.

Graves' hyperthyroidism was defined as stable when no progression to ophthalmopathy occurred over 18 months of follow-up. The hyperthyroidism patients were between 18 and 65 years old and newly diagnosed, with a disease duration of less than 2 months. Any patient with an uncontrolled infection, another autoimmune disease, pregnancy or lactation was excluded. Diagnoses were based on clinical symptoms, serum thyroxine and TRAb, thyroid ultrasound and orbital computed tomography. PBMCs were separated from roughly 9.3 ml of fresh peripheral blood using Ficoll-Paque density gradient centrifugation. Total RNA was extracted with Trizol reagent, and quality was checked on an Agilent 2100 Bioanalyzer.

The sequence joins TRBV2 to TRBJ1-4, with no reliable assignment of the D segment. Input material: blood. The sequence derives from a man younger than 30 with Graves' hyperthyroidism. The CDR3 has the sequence CASNRQATNKKLFF. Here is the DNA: TGTGCCAGCAACCGACAAGCAACTAATAAAAAACTGTTTTTT.